This T cell receptor (beta chain) comes out of a study of blood T cell repertoires in COVID-19. Looking at the study overall: The cDNA or gDNA used as material had been derived from T cells, B-cell-depleted T cells, or PBMCs.

The method was immunoSEQ multiplex PCR; TCRdb's version includes in-frame clones alone and lacks a portion of them. In the table there are 150,000 to 200,000 clones, 84% of which are singletons. The age range of participants was about 18 to 90 years, with residence in 20 to 25 US areas. Participants reported their clinical history, and cohort assignment relied on those reports. The source is a man aged 40-55 years who had recovered from COVID-19. Sample: PBMCs or T cells enriched from blood (not recorded which).

CDR3 DNA: TGTGCCAGCAGCTTGACAGCGAACACTGAAGCTTTCTTT. It is translated as CASSLTANTEAFF. The chain carries TRBV5-6 and TRBJ1-1; D call uncertain. The CDR3 is made up of 13 amino acids. Between the trimmed V and J ends, which lost 1 base and 1 base, there was a span of 5 bases. Germline V CDR1 and CDR2: SGHDT, YYEEEE.